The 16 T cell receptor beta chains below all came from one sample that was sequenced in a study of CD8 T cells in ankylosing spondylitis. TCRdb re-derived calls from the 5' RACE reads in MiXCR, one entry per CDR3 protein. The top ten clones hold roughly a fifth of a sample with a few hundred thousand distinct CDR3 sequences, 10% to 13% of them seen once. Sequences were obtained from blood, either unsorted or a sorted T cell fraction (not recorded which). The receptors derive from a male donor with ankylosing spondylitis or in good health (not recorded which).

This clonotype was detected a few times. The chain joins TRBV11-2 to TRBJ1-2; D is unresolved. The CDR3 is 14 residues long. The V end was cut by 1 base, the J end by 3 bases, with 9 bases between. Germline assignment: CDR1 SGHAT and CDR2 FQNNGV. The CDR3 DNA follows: TGTGCCAGCAGCTTAGCTGCGGTGGACTATGGCTACACCTTC. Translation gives CASSLAAVDYGYTF. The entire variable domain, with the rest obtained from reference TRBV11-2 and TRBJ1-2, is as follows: EAGVAQSPRYKIIEKRQSVAFWCNPISGHATLYWYQQILGQGPKLLIQFQNNGVVDDSQLPKDRFSAERLKGVDSTLKIQPAKLEDSAVYLCASSLAAVDYGYTFGSGTRLTVV.

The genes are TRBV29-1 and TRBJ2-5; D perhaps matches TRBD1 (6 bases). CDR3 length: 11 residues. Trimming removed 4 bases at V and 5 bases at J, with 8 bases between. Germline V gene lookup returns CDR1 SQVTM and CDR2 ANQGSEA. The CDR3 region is CSVAQGETQYF. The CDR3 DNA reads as TGCAGCGTTGCCCAGGGGGAGACCCAGTACTTC.

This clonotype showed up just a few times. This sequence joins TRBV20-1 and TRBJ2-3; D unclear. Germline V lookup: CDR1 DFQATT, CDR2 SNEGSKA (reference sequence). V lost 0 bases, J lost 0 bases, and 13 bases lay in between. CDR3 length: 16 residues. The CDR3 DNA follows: TGCAGTGCTAGAGATCGGCGGTTGGCTAGCACAGATACGCAGTATTTT. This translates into CSARDRRLASTDTQYF.

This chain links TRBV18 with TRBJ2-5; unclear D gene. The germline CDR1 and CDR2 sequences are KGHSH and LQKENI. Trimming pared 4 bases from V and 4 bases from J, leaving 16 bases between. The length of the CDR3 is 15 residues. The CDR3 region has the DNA TGTGCCAGCTCACGCCCCCTGGTGAGGTCAGAGACCCAGTACTTC. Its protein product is CASSRPLVRSETQYF.

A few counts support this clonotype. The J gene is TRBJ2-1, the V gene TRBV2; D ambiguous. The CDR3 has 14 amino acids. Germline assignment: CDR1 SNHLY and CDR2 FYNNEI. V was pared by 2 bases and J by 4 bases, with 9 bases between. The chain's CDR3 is CASSERADYNEQFF. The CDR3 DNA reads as TGTGCCAGCAGTGAAAGGGCAGATTACAATGAGCAGTTCTTC.

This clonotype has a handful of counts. CDR3 protein: CASSLDLGSGGANEQFF. The CDR3 nucleotides read TGTGCCAGCAGCTTAGATCTTGGTAGCGGGGGGGCAAATGAGCAGTTCTTC. The genes are TRBV11-3 and TRBJ2-1, with 11 positions matching TRBD2. This CDR3 region has 17 residues. J gave up 7 bases and V 0 bases, and 8 bases lay outside the gene matches. Germline V gene sequence: CDR1 SGHNT, CDR2 YENEEA.

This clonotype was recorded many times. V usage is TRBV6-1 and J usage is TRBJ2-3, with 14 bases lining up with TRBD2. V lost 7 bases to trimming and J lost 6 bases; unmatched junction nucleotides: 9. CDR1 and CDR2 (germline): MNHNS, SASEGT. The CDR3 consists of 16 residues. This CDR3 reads CASTRGLAGGEDTQYF. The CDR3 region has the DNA TGTGCCAGCACCAGAGGACTAGCGGGGGGTGAGGATACGCAGTATTTT.

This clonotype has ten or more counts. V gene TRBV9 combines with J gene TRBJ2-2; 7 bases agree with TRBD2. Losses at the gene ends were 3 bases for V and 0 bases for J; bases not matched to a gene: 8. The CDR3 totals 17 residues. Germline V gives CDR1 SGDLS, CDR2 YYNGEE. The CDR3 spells CASSATSVGTNTGELFF. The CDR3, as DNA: TGTGCCAGCAGCGCCACTAGCGTTGGAACGAACACCGGGGAGCTGTTTTTT.

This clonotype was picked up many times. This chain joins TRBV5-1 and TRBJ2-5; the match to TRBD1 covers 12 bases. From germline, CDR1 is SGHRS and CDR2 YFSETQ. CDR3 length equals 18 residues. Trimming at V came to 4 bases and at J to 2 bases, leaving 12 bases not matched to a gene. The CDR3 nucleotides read TGCGCCAGCAGCCCGGGACAGGGGGCGAAGGGGGTACAAGAGACCCAGTACTTC. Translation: CASSPGQGAKGVQETQYF.

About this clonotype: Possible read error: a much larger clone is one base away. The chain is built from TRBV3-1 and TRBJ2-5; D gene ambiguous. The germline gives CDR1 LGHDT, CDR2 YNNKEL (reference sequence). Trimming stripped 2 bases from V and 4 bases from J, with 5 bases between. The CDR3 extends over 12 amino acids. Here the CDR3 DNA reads TGTGCCAGCAGCCAAATAGCAGAGACCCAGTACTTC. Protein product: CASSQIAETQYF.

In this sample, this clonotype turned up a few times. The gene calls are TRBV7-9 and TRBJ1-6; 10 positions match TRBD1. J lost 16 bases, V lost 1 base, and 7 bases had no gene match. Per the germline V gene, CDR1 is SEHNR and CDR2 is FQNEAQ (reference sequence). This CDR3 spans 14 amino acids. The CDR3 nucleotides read TGTGCCAGCAGCTTAGAAAGGACAGGGGGATCGCTCCACTTT. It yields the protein CASSLERTGGSLHF.

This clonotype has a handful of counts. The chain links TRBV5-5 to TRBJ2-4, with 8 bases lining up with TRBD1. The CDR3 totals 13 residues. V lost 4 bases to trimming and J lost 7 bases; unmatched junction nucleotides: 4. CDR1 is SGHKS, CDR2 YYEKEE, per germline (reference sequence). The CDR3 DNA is TGTGCCAGCAGCGGCGACAGGGGCAACATTCAGTACTTC. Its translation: CASSGDRGNIQYF.

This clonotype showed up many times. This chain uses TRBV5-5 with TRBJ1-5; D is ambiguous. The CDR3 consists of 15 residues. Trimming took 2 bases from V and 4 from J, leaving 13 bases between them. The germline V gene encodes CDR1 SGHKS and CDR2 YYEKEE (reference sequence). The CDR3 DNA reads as TGTGCCAGCAGCTTTCAATTTCGTGTAAATCAGCCCCAGCATTTT. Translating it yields CASSFQFRVNQPQHF.

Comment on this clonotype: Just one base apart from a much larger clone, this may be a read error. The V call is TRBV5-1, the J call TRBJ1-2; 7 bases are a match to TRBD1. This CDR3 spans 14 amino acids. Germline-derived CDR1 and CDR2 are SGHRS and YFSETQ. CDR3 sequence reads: CASRNTDRWNGDTF. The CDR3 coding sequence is TGCGCCAGCAGAAACACGGACAGGTGGAATGGCGACACCTTC.

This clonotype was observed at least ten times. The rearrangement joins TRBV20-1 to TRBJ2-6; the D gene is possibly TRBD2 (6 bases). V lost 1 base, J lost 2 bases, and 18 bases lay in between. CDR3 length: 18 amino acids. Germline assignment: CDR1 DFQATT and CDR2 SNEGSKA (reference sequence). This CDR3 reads CSARGFSGVEAGANVLTF. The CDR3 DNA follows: TGCAGTGCTAGAGGGTTTTCGGGGGTAGAGGCTGGGGCCAACGTCCTGACTTTC.

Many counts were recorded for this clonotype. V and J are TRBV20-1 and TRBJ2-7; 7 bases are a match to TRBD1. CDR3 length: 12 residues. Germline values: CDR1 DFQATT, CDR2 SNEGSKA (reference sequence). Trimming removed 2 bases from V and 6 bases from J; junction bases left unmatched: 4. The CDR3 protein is CSARLTGVEQYF. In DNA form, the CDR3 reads TGCAGTGCTAGACTCACAGGGGTCGAGCAGTACTTC.